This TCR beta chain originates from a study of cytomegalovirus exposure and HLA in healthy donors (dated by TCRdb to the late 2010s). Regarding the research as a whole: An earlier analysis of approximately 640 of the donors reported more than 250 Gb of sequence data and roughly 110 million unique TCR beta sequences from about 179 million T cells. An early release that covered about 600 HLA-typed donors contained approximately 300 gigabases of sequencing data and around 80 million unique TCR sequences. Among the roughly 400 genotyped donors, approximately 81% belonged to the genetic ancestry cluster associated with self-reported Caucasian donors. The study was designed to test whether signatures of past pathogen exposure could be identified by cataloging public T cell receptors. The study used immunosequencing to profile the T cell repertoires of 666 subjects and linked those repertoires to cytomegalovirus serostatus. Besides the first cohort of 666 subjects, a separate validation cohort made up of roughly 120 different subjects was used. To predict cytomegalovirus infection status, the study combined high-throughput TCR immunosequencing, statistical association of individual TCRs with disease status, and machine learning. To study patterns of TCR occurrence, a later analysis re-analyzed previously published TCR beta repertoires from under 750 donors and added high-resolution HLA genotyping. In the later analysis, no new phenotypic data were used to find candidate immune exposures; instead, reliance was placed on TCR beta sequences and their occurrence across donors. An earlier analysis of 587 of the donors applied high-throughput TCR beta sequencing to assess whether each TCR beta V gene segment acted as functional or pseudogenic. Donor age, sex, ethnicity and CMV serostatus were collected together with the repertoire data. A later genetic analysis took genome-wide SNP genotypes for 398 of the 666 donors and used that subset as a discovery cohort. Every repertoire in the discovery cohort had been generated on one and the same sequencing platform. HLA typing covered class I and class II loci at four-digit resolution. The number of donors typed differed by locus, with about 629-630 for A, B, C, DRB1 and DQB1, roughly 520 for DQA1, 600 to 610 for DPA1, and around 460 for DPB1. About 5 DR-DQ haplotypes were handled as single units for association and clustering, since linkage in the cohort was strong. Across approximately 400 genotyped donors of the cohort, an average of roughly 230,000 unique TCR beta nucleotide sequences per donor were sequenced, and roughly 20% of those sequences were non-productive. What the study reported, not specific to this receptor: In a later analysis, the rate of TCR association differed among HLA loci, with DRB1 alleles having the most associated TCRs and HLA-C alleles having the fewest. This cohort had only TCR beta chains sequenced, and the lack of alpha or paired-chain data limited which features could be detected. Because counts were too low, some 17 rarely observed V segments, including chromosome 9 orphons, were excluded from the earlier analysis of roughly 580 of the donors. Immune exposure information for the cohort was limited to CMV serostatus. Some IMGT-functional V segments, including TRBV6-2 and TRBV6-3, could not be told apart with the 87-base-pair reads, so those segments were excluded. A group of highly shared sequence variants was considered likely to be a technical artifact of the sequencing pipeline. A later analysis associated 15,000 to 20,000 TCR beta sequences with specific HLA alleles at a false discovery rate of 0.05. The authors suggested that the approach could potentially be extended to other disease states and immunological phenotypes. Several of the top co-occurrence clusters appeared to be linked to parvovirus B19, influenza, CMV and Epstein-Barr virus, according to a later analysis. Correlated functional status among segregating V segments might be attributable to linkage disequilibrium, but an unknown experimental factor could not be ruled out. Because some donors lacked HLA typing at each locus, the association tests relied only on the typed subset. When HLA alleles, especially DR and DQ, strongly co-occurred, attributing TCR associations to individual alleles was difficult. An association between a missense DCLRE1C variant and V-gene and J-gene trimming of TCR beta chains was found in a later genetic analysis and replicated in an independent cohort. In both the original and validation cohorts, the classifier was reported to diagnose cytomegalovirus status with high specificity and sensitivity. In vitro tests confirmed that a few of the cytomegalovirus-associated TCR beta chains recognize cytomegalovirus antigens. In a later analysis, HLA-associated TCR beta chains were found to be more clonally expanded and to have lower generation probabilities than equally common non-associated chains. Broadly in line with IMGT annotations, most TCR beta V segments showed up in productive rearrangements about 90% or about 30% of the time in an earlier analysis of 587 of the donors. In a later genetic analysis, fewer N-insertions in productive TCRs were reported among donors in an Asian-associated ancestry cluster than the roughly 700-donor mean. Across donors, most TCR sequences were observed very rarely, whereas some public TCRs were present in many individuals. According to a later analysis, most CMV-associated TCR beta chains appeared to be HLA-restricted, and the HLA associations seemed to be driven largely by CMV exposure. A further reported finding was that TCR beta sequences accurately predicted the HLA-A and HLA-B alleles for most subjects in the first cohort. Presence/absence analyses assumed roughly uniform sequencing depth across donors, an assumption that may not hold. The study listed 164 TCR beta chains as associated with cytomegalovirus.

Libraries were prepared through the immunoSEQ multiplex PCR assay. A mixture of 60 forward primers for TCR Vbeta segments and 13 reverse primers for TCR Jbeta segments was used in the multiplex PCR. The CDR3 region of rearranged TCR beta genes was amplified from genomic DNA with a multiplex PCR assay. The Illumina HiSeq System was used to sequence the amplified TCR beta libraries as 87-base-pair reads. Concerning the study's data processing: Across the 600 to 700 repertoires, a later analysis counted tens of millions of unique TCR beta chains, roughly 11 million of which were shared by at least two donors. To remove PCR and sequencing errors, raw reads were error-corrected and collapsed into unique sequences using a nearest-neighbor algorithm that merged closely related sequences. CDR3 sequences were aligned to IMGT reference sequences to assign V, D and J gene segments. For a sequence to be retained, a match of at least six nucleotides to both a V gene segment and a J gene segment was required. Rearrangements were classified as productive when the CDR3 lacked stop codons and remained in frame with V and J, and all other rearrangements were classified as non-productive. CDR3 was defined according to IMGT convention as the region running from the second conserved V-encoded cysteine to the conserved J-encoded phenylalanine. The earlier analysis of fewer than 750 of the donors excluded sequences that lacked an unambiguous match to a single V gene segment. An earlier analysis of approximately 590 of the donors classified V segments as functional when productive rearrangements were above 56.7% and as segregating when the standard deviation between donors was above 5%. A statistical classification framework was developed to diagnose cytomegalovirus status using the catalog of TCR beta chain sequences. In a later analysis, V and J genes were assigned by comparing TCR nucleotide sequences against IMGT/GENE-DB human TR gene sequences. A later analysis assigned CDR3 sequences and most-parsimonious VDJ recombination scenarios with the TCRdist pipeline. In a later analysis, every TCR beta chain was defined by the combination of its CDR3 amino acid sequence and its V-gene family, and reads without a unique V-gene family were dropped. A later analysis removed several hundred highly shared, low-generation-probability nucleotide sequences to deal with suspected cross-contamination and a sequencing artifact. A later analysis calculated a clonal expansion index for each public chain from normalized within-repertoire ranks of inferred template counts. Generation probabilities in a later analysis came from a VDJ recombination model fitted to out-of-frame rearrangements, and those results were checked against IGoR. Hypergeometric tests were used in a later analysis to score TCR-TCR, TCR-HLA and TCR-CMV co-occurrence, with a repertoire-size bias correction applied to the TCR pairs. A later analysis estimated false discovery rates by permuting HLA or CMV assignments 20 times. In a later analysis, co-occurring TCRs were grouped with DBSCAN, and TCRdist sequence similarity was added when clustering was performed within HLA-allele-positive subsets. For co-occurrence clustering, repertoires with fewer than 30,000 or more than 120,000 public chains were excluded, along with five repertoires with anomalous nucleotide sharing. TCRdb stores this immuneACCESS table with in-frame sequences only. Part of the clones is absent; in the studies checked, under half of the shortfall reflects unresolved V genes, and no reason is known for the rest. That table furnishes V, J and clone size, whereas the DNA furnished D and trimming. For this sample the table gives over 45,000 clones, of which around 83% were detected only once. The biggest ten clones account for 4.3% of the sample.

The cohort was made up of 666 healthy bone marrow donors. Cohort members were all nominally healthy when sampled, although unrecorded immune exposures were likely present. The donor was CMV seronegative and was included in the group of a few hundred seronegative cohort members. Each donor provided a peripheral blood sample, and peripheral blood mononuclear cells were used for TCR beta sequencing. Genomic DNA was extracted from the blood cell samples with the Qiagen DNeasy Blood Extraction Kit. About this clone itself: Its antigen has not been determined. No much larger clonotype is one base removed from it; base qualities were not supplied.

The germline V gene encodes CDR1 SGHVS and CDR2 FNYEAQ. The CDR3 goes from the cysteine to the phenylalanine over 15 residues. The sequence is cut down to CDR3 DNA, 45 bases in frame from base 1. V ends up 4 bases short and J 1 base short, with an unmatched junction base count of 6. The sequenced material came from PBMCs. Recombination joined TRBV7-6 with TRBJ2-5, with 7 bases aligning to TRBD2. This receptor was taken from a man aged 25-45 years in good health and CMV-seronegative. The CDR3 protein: CASSSRGETQETQYF. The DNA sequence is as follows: TGTGCCAGCAGCTCCCGGGGGGAGACCCAAGAGACCCAGTACTTC.